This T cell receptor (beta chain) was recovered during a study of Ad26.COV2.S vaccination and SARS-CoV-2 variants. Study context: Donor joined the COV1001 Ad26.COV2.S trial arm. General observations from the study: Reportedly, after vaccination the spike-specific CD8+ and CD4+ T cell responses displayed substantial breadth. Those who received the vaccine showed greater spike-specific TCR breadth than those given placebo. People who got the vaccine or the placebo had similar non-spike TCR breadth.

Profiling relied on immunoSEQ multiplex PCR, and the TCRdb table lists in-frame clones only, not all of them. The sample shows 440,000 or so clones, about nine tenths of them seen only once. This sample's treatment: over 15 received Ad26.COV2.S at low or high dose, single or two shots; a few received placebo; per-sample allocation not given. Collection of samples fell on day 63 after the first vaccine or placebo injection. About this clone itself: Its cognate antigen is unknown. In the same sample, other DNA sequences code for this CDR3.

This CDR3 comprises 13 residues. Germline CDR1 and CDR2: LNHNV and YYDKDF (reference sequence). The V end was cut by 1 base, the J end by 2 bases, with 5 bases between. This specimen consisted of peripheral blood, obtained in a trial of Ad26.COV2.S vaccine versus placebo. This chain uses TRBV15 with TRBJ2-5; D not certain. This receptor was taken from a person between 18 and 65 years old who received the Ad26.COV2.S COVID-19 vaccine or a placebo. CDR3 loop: CATSRGQQETQYF. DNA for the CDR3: TGTGCCACCAGCAGAGGACAACAAGAGACCCAGTACTTC.